This TCR beta chain was obtained from a study of blood T cell repertoires in COVID-19. Study background: COVID-19 samples collected from the United States, Italy and Spain covered acute and convalescent phases.

Germline CDR1 reads SGHTA; CDR2 reads FQGTGA. The V segment lost 4 bases and the J segment 4 bases; nucleotides outside the gene matches: 11. The CDR3 runs 16 residues. Patients of the Seattle cohort, enrolled during active infection, were followed longitudinally. This clone was detected only once. In the authors' workflow: Nucleated cell number was recorded as an estimate derived from reference gene primer amplification. Clones were read by immunoSEQ multiplex PCR, and TCRdb kept only the in-frame ones, dropping some. V and J calls and clone size are those listed in that table; D and trimming were worked out from the DNA. The table includes 170,000 or so clones, around 86% detected once.

The source is a man in his 60s with COVID-19, enrolled during active disease. Material for sequencing was peripheral blood. The rearrangement uses TRBV7-3 and TRBJ1-1; 8 nucleotides match TRBD1. Here the CDR3 DNA reads TGTGCCAGCAGCTCAGACTCTCAGGGGGCAGGCACTGAAGCTTTCTTT. Its protein is CASSSDSQGAGTEAFF. The full variable domain, rest sourced from reference TRBV7-3 and TRBJ1-1, is GAGVSQTPSNKVTEKGKYVELRCDPISGHTALYWYRQSLGQGPEFLIYFQGTGAADDSGLPNDRFFAVRPEGSVSTLKIQRTERGDSAVYLCASSSDSQGAGTEAFFGQGTRLTVV.